These 20 T cell receptor beta chains came from one sample sequenced in a study of blood T cell repertoires in COVID-19. Assay: immunoSEQ multiplex PCR; the TCRdb copy retains only in-frame clones and omits some. Here the sample spans about 190,000 clones, about nine tenths being singletons. Sequenced material: peripheral blood. These receptors were collected from a middle-aged man with acute or convalescent COVID-19.

V and J are TRBV10-1 and TRBJ1-1; possibly TRBD1 for D (5 bases). CDR1 is WNHNN, CDR2 SYGVQD, per germline (reference sequence). Trimming stripped 1 base from V and 6 bases from J, with 9 bases between. The CDR3 has 13 amino acids. The CDR3 bases are TGCGCCAGCAGTGAGTGGGGGGATGCTGAAGCTTTCTTT. This encodes CASSEWGDAEAFF.

The chain carries TRBV6-2 or TRBV6-3 and TRBJ1-4; D not certain. V dropped 4 bases and J dropped 1 base, with 13 bases sitting between them. CDR1 and CDR2 from the germline V gene are MNHEY and SVGEGT. The CDR3 consists of 16 residues. CDR3 protein: CASSSRSYGTNEKLFF. The CDR3, as DNA: TGTGCCAGCAGTTCGCGGTCTTACGGAACTAATGAAAAACTGTTTTTT.

In its sample, this clone was seen once. This chain uses TRBV5-4 with TRBJ2-7; D remains ambiguous. V was pared by 5 bases and J by 0 bases, with 9 bases between. Germline loops: CDR1 SGHNT, CDR2 YYREEE (reference sequence). This CDR3 spans 13 amino acids. This CDR3 reads CASSSTSSYEQYF. CDR3 DNA sequence: TGTGCCAGCAGTTCGACAAGCTCCTACGAGCAGTACTTC.

In its sample, this clone was seen once. This chain links TRBV7-2 with TRBJ2-4; no firm D call. V shed 5 bases and J shed 4 bases, with 24 bases lying between them. The CDR3 is 18 amino acids. CDR1 SGHTA and CDR2 FQGNSA come from the germline V gene. The DNA for the CDR3 is TGTGCCAGCAGCCCCGGTGGGTCTAGTGCCGTGTCAAAAAACATTCAGTACTTC. Its translation is CASSPGGSSAVSKNIQYF.

V and J are TRBV23-1 and TRBJ2-1; no firm D call. TRBV23-1 is classed as an ORF, of uncertain function. The CDR3 runs 13 residues. V was trimmed by 4 bases and J by 10 bases, leaving 14 bases between them. The CDR3 sequence is CASSLLHRREQFF. The CDR3 DNA follows: TGCGCCAGCAGTCTTTTGCACCGGCGGGAGCAGTTCTTC.

A note on this clone: The sample has other DNA sequences that encode this CDR3 too. The chain uses TRBV28 and TRBJ1-2; D may be TRBD1 (5 bases). The germline V gene encodes CDR1 MDHEN and CDR2 SYDVKM. This CDR3 has 13 residues. Between the trimmed V and J ends, which lost 2 bases and 3 bases, there was a span of 7 bases. In DNA, the CDR3 is TGTGCCAGCAGTTTAGGGGGGGACTATGGCTACACCTTC. Translation: CASSLGGDYGYTF.

Notes on this clone: An end of the junction does not agree with germline; a read error may underlie this. The rearrangement links TRBV7-2 to TRBJ2-1, with TRBD2 matching over 9 bases. Germline assignment: CDR1 SGHTA and CDR2 FQGNSA. This CDR3 region has 15 residues. Here the CDR3 DNA reads TGTGCCAGCAGCGTAGCCGGGACTAGCCACAATGAGCAGTTCTTC. Its protein product is CASSVAGTSHNEQFF.

This clone was detected only once. The J gene is TRBJ2-5, the V gene TRBV7-2, with 11 positions matching TRBD2. CDR1 SGHTA and CDR2 FQGNSA come from the germline V gene. The J segment lost 5 bases and the V segment lost 5 bases, leaving 13 bases of the junction unmatched. The CDR3 length is 17 residues. CDR3 region: CASSPIGFSGGAETQYF. The CDR3 DNA reads TGTGCCAGCAGCCCCATTGGGTTTAGCGGGGGGGCGGAGACCCAGTACTTC.

This clone was detected only a few times. V gene TRBV10-3 combines with J gene TRBJ1-4; 8 positions agree with TRBD1. The CDR3 runs 17 residues. Germline assignment: CDR1 ENHRY and CDR2 SYGVKD. The J segment lost 8 bases and the V segment lost 0 bases, leaving 11 bases of the junction unmatched. CDR3 loop: CAISESYRAGGNEKLFF. The CDR3 DNA reads TGTGCCATCAGTGAGTCGTATAGGGCAGGGGGCAACGAAAAACTGTTTTTT.

On this clone: The germline gene is not matched at one end of the junction; a read error may be the cause. The chain joins TRBV7-2 to TRBJ2-7, with D tentatively TRBD2 (5 bases). Germline V gene lookup returns CDR1 SGHTA and CDR2 FQGNSA. The CDR3 is 15 residues long. CDR3 bases: TGTGCCAGCACCTTAGTCCGAGGGCACTCCTACGAGCAGTACTTC. Protein sequence: CASTLVRGHSYEQYF.

The chain carries TRBV30 and TRBJ1-1; perhaps TRBD1 as D (5 bases). V was trimmed by 3 bases and J by 1 base, leaving 9 bases between them. Germline V gene lookup returns CDR1 GTSNPN and CDR2 SVGIG (reference sequence). This CDR3 region has 13 residues. CDR3 in amino acids: CAWRGVRNTEAFF. The CDR3 bases are TGTGCCTGGAGAGGGGTAAGGAACACTGAAGCTTTCTTT.

This clone was counted once. The chain uses TRBV5-1 and TRBJ2-1, with D possibly matching TRBD1 (6 bases). Per the germline V gene, CDR1 is SGHRS and CDR2 is YFSETQ. V lost 5 bases and J lost 4, with 16 bases in between. This CDR3 spans 15 amino acids. CDR3 bases: TGCGCCAGCAGACTGACAGGCAGCCAATACAATGAGCAGTTCTTC. Translating gives CASRLTGSQYNEQFF.

V and J are TRBV4-2 and TRBJ2-1, with TRBD1 matching over 8 bases. The junction had 11 bases not matched to a gene; V was cut back by 4 bases and J by 3 bases. Germline V gene data show CDR1 as LGHNA and CDR2 as YNFKEQ. The CDR3 extends over 17 amino acids. CDR3 sequence (DNA): TGTGCCAGCAGCCCCGATCCTGGACAGGGACGCTACAATGAGCAGTTCTTC. As protein: CASSPDPGQGRYNEQFF.

The chain couples TRBV5-6 to TRBJ2-1, with a weak D call TRBD2 (6 bases). The germline V gene has CDR1 SGHDT and CDR2 YYEEEE. The germline V and J ends were trimmed by 4 bases and 6 bases, with 14 bases remaining between them. The CDR3 has 14 amino acids. As DNA, the CDR3 is TGTGCCAGCAGCGCCGCGGTCGGGGGCAATGAGCAGTTCTTC. Protein product: CASSAAVGGNEQFF.

The chain couples TRBV19 to TRBJ2-1, with 7 bases aligning to TRBD1. The length of the CDR3 is 16 residues. V shed 3 bases and J 1 base; nucleotides not matched to a gene: 6. The germline CDR1 and CDR2 sequences are LNHDA and SQIVND (reference sequence). CDR3 nucleotide sequence: TGTGCCAGTAGTATCGTAGGGGGCCTTTCCTACAATGAGCAGTTCTTC. Amino acids: CASSIVGGLSYNEQFF.

The CDR3 sequence: CASSMNPGVYQPQHF. The DNA of the CDR3 is TGTGCCAGTAGTATGAACCCCGGGGTTTATCAGCCCCAGCATTTT. V gene TRBV19 combines with J gene TRBJ1-5; D remains unclear. With 3 bases removed from V and 5 bases from J, the gap between germline ends came to 14 bases. The CDR3 contains 15 residues. Germline CDR1 LNHDA, CDR2 SQIVND (reference sequence).

In DNA, the CDR3 is TGTGCCAGCAGCGTCGGGACTAGCGAGTACAATGAGCAGTTCTTC. Translating it yields CASSVGTSEYNEQFF. V and J are TRBV7-2 and TRBJ2-1; 10 bases map to TRBD2. The V gene's germline CDR1 is SGHTA and CDR2 FQGNSA. V lost 5 bases to trimming and J lost 4 bases; unmatched junction nucleotides: 5. The CDR3 contains 15 residues. The full variable domain, in which reference TRBV7-2 and TRBJ2-1 provide the parts outside the CDR3, is GAGVSQSPSNKVTEKGKDVELRCDPISGHTALYWYRQSLGQGLEFLIYFQGNSAPDKSGLPSDRFSAERTGGSVSTLTIQRTQQEDSAVYLCASSVGTSEYNEQFFGPGTRLTVL.

The chain uses TRBV7-3 and TRBJ1-1, with a tentative D call TRBD1 (5 bases). The CDR3 length is 15 residues. V lost 1 base to trimming and J lost 6 bases, with 15 bases between them. Looked up from germline, CDR1 is SGHTA and CDR2 is FQGTGA. The CDR3 nucleotides read TGTGCCAGCAGCTTAAATGGGCCAGGGTCCTCTGAAGCTTTCTTT. This codes for CASSLNGPGSSEAFF.

The genes are TRBV5-1 and TRBJ2-2; 11 bases are shared with TRBD1. The CDR3 spans 13 residues. Trimming at V came to 6 bases and at J to 10 bases, leaving 5 bases not matched to a gene. Germline V gene data show CDR1 as SGHRS and CDR2 as YFSETQ. In DNA, the CDR3 is TGCGCCAGCACCAGGGACAGGGGGAAGGAGCTGTTTTTT. This encodes CASTRDRGKELFF.

The chain couples TRBV5-4 to TRBJ2-2; D perhaps matches TRBD1 (6 bases). The germline CDR1 and CDR2 sequences are SGHNT and YYREEE (reference sequence). V was clipped by 1 base and J by 4 bases, with 8 bases between them. The CDR3 sequence is 14 residues long. The CDR3 DNA is TGTGCCAGCAGCTTGCAGGGGCGCACCGGGGAGCTGTTTTTT. This gives the protein CASSLQGRTGELFF.